A single TCR beta chain is shown here with its context. As yet, its antigen is unknown. The assay was immunoSEQ multiplex PCR, and TCRdb's table has in-frame clones only and misses some. The table shows about 66,000 clones, with 97% occurring only once. CDR1 is LGHNA and CDR2 is YNFKEQ in the germline V gene. V dropped 4 bases and J dropped 8; count of bases not matched to a gene: 10. This CDR3 is built from 15 residues. Donors came from a validation cohort of approximately 110 subjects, distinct from the first 666-subject cohort. The data are from a study of cytomegalovirus exposure and HLA in healthy donors. The overall study: The same platform as the approximately 670 first-cohort repertoires was used for the 110 or so validation repertoires, a later analysis reported.

Findings of the study overall: 150 or so TCR beta chains were listed as cytomegalovirus-associated. Both high specificity and high sensitivity reportedly marked the classifier's diagnosis of cytomegalovirus status.

The specimen was PBMCs. This receptor was taken from a woman between 18 and 30 years old in good health and CMV-seropositive. V usage is TRBV4-2 and J usage is TRBJ2-1, with 8 bases that match TRBD2. This chain's CDR3 is CASSPTRTSSDEQFF. The CDR3 DNA sequence: TGTGCCAGCAGCCCCACCAGGACTAGCAGCGATGAGCAGTTCTTC.